This T cell receptor beta chain came from a study of breast tumors, draining lymph nodes, adjacent tissues. CDR3 length: 15 amino acids. Germline loops: CDR1 LNHDA, CDR2 SQIVND (reference sequence). TCRdb recomputed calls from the multiplex PCR reads with MiXCR, one row per CDR3 protein. The repertoire holds about 47,000 distinct CDR3 sequences, with 20% to 25% as singletons. Comments on this clonotype: Germline and junction disagree at one end, which may indicate a read error.

The specimen was breast tumor tissue. This TCR came from a female donor with breast cancer. Some clones in this sample may be carry-over from other donors' samples. This chain joins TRBV19 and TRBJ2-3; 7 positions agree with TRBD1. The CDR3, as DNA: TGTGCCAGTAGTGTAGACAGGGCTAGCACAGATACGCAGTATTTT. Its protein product is CASSVDRASTDTQYF.